These T cell receptor beta chains were read from a single sample in a study of shared clonotypes between healthy human individuals. The table came from immunoSEQ multiplex PCR; TCRdb's copy has only in-frame clones and leaves some out. Of millions of clones listed, approximately 95% were seen once; the top ten hold 0.35% to 0.5%. Sequencing was performed on naive CD4+ T cells from PBMCs. These receptors all come from a man younger than 35 in good health. Some clones in this sample may be carry-over from other donors' samples. CDR3s include the opening cysteine and the closing phenylalanine or tryptophan. Each record gives: clone size, D gene, J gene, V gene, CDR3 protein, CDR3 DNA. D genes are given only for firm matches. Rows may omit the clone size; those that give it use once, few, many or a size class.

>NA|NA|TRBJ1-6|TRBV2
CASSDEANSPLHF
TGTGCCAGCAGTGACGAGGCTAATTCACCCCTCCACTTT
>NA|NA|TRBJ2-7|TRBV5-1
CASSLAGRSDYEQYF
TGCGCCAGCAGCTTGGCCGGACGGTCCGACTACGAGCAGTACTTC
>NA|NA|TRBJ2-2|TRBV7-8
CASSFRAFLRRNTGELFF
TGTGCCAGCAGCTTTCGGGCCTTCCTACGTCGGAACACCGGGGAGCTGTTTTTT
>NA|TRBD1|TRBJ1-5|TRBV6-6
CASSETGGASNQPQHF
TGTGCCAGCAGCGAGACAGGGGGCGCTAGCAATCAGCCCCAGCATTTT
>NA|TRBD1|TRBJ1-5|TRBV18
CASSPHTGTGGLRSNQPQHF
TGTGCCAGCTCACCCCACACGGGGACAGGGGGCTTAAGGAGCAATCAGCCCCAGCATTTT
>few|NA|TRBJ1-2|TRBV19
CASSISLEGWNGYTF
TGTGCCAGTAGTATCTCTTTAGAAGGGTGGAATGGCTACACCTTC
>NA|NA|TRBJ2-7|TRBV4-1
CASSHPGVSYEQYF
TGCGCCAGCAGCCATCCAGGGGTATCCTACGAGCAGTACTTC
>NA|TRBD2|TRBJ2-3|TRBV5-1
CASSLSGSGTDTQYF
TGCGCCAGCAGCTTGAGCGGGAGTGGTACAGATACGCAGTATTTT
>NA|NA|TRBJ2-7|TRBV18
CASSPGAASYEQYF
TGTGCCAGCTCACCCGGGGCGGCTTCCTACGAGCAGTACTTC
>NA|NA|TRBJ2-7|TRBV11-3
CASSLDLGDKQYF
TGTGCCAGCAGCTTAGATCTTGGAGACAAGCAGTACTTC
>once|NA|TRBJ2-6|TRBV18
CASSPRTDAGANVLTF
TGTGCCAGCTCACCAAGGACAGACGCTGGGGCCAACGTCCTGACTTTC
>NA|NA|TRBJ2-2|TRBV9
CASSGLINTGELFF
TGTGCCAGCAGCGGCCTGATCAACACCGGGGAGCTGTTTTTT
>NA|NA|TRBJ2-1|TRBV9
CASSVSSLNEQFF
TGTGCCAGCAGCGTGTCTAGCCTCAATGAGCAGTTCTTC
>NA|NA|TRBJ2-3|TRBV27
CASIALGSEDTQYF
TGTGCCAGCATTGCCTTGGGTTCTGAAGATACGCAGTATTTT
>NA|TRBD1|TRBJ1-3|TRBV4-1
CASSQARDRDSGNTIYF
TGCGCCAGCAGCCAAGCCCGGGACAGGGACTCTGGAAACACCATATATTTT
>NA|NA|TRBJ1-5|TRBV4-1
CASSHAGAEDQPQHF
TGCGCCAGCAGCCATGCCGGGGCCGAGGATCAGCCCCAGCATTTT
>NA|TRBD2|TRBJ2-5|TRBV7-8
CASSREGGSGETQYF
TGTGCCAGCAGCCGCGAGGGCGGGAGCGGAGAGACCCAGTACTTC
>NA|TRBD1|TRBJ2-7|TRBV28
CASSSQGARSSYEQYF
TGTGCCAGCAGTTCCCAGGGGGCTCGGAGCTCCTACGAGCAGTACTTC
>NA|NA|TRBJ2-7|TRBV7-2
CASSIGGRRNEQYF
TGTGCCAGCAGCATAGGGGGACGTCGGAACGAGCAGTACTTC
>NA|TRBD2|TRBJ2-1|TRBV6-6
CASNPRLAGNNEQFF
TGTGCCAGCAACCCACGACTAGCGGGAAACAATGAGCAGTTCTTC
>NA|NA|TRBJ2-1|TRBV5-1
CASSVDNEQFF
TGCGCCAGCAGCGTTGACAATGAGCAGTTCTTC
>once|TRBD1|TRBJ1-1|TRBV5-6
CASSNRQGNTEAFF
TGTGCCAGCAGCAACCGACAGGGGAACACTGAAGCTTTCTTT
>NA|NA|TRBJ2-1|TRBV28
CASAVSNEQFF
TGTGCCAGCGCGGTGAGCAATGAGCAGTTCTTC
>NA|TRBD2|TRBJ2-7|TRBV5-6
CASSWGLAGGGYEQYF
TGTGCCAGCAGCTGGGGACTAGCGGGAGGGGGCTACGAGCAGTACTTC
>NA|TRBD2|TRBJ2-7|TRBV19
CASSIYRTSVEQYF
TGTGCCAGTAGTATTTATAGGACTAGCGTCGAGCAGTACTTC
>NA|TRBD1|TRBJ2-5|TRBV10-1
CASSEGQGAGETQYF
TGCGCCAGCAGTGAGGGCCAGGGGGCGGGAGAGACCCAGTACTTC
>NA|TRBD1|TRBJ1-1|TRBV5-1
CASSRVTGGNTEAFF
TGCGCCAGCAGCAGGGTGACAGGGGGGAACACTGAAGCTTTCTTT
>NA|NA|TRBJ1-4|TRBV4-1
CASSQEDFWRSTNEKLFF
TGCGCCAGCAGCCAAGAGGATTTCTGGCGGTCAACTAATGAAAAACTGTTTTTT
>NA|NA|TRBJ2-5|TRBV29-1
CSVGRDSQETQYF
TGCAGCGTCGGAAGGGACTCACAAGAGACCCAGTACTTC
>NA|NA|TRBJ1-2|TRBV6-1
CASSEYGNYGYTF
TGTGCCAGCAGTGAGTACGGCAACTATGGCTACACCTTC
>NA|NA|TRBJ1-1|TRBV5-1
CASSLSASEAFF
TGCGCCAGCAGCTTGTCAGCCTCTGAAGCTTTCTTT
>NA|NA|TRBJ1-2|TRBV9
CASSVAVSGAHGYTF
TGTGCCAGCAGCGTAGCTGTGTCGGGAGCCCATGGCTACACCTTC
>NA|NA|TRBJ2-7|TRBV7-9
CASSLGGETSEQYF
TGTGCCAGCAGCTTAGGAGGGGAGACAAGCGAGCAGTACTTC
>NA|TRBD2|TRBJ2-3|TRBV10-3
CAISSGTSGRTNPDTQYF
TGTGCCATCAGCTCCGGGACTAGCGGGAGGACGAACCCAGATACGCAGTATTTT